One sample yielded the 6 T cell receptor beta chains listed below, sequenced in a study of OX40 agonist ivuxolimab in advanced cancers. Assay: immunoSEQ multiplex PCR; the TCRdb copy retains only in-frame clones and omits some. Of 90,000 to 150,000 clones in the sample, 75% to 90% were seen once. This specimen consisted of CD4+ or CD8+ T cells sorted from blood, obtained in a trial of the OX40 agonist ivuxolimab. The receptors were gathered from an adult with an advanced solid tumor such as melanoma, head and neck, liver or kidney cancer.

The rearrangement links TRBV29-1 to TRBJ2-5; 12 bases are a match to TRBD1. CDR1 and CDR2 from the germline V gene are SQVTM and ANQGSEA. The CDR3 is made up of 15 amino acids. Trimming at V came to 6 bases and at J to 4 bases, leaving 9 bases not matched to a gene. In nucleotides, the CDR3 is TGCAGCGTACGCCCGGGACAGGGGGCAGGAGAGACCCAGTACTTC. It encodes CSVRPGQGAGETQYF.

This clone was seen once. J is TRBJ1-5 and V is TRBV9, with 7 positions matching TRBD1. Germline assignment: CDR1 SGDLS and CDR2 YYNGEE. The trim removed 4 bases at V and 4 bases at J, leaving 5 bases unmatched. This CDR3 has 14 amino acids. In DNA, the CDR3 is TGTGCCAGCAGCCCAGGACAGGAGAATCAGCCCCAGCATTTT. Its protein is CASSPGQENQPQHF.

The sample holds a few counts of this clone. This same CDR3 is encoded by further DNA sequences in the sample. The V and J genes are TRBV5-4 and TRBJ2-2; 7 positions agree with TRBD2. This CDR3 contains 15 residues. V dropped 0 bases and J dropped 1; count of bases not matched to a gene: 0. The germline V gene has CDR1 SGHNT and CDR2 YYREEE (reference sequence). The CDR3 nucleotides are TGTGCCAGCAGCTTGGCTAGCGGGAACACCGGGGAGCTGTTTTTT. This gives the protein CASSLASGNTGELFF.

V gene TRBV7-2 combines with J gene TRBJ2-7; 10 nucleotides agree with TRBD2. Trimming at V came to 2 bases and at J to 2 bases, leaving 3 bases not matched to a gene. Per germline, CDR1 SGHTA and CDR2 FQGNSA. The CDR3 extends over 15 amino acids. CDR3 sequence reads: CASSLSSGGTYEQYF. In nucleotides, the CDR3 is TGTGCCAGCAGCTTATCTAGCGGGGGTACCTACGAGCAGTACTTC.

This clone was detected a few times. The chain carries TRBV5-1 and TRBJ2-5, with 9 positions matching TRBD2. CDR1 SGHRS and CDR2 YFSETQ come from the germline V gene. The CDR3 sequence is 15 residues long. V lost 2 bases and J lost 5; bases outside the gene matches: 7. CDR3: CASSFRGGADETQYF. For the CDR3, the DNA is TGCGCCAGCAGCTTCCGCGGGGGGGCTGATGAGACCCAGTACTTC. The variable domain in full, completed from reference TRBV5-1 and TRBJ2-5, reads KAGVTQTPRYLIKTRGQQVTLSCSPISGHRSVSWYQQTPGQGLQFLFEYFSETQRNKGNFPGRFSGRQFSNSRSEMNVSTLELGDSALYLCASSFRGGADETQYFGPGTRLLVL.

This rearrangement joins TRBV28 to TRBJ1-6; 11 positions agree with TRBD1. Germline CDR1 reads MDHEN; CDR2 reads SYDVKM. The CDR3 loop spans 16 amino acids. The V gene end was trimmed by 7 bases and the J gene end by 8 bases; junction bases not matched to a gene: 10. In nucleotides, the CDR3 is TGTGCCAGCAACTCTGGGACAGGGGGTACGGATTCACCCCTCCACTTT. Translation gives CASNSGTGGTDSPLHF.